This passage covers 28 T cell receptor beta chains from one sample sequenced in a study of CD8 T cells in ankylosing spondylitis. TCRdb recomputed calls from the 5' RACE reads with MiXCR, one row per CDR3 protein. Found here are roughly 170,000 distinct CDR3 sequences, 9.8% of them singletons; the top ten hold roughly 16%. Sequencing used blood, either unsorted or a sorted T cell fraction (not recorded which). These receptors originate from a female donor with ankylosing spondylitis or in good health (not recorded which).

This clonotype came up a few times. V gene TRBV25-1 combines with J gene TRBJ2-1; D possibly corresponds to TRBD1 (5 bases). CDR1 is MGHDK and CDR2 is SYGVNS in the germline V gene. Trimming took 7 bases from V and 6 from J, leaving 16 bases between them. The CDR3 covers 14 residues. The CDR3 loop is CASTLTDSANEQFF. The CDR3 DNA sequence: TGTGCCAGCACTTTGACAGACTCCGCCAATGAGCAGTTCTTC.

At least ten counts were recorded for this clonotype. The chain links TRBV28 to TRBJ2-7; D is uncertain. Between the trimmed V and J ends, which lost 3 bases and 2 bases, there was a span of 8 bases. CDR3 size: 13 residues. CDR1 is MDHEN, CDR2 SYDVKM, per germline. DNA of the CDR3: TGTGCCAGCAGTTTTGTTGGCACCTACGAGCAGTACTTC. This translates into CASSFVGTYEQYF.

There are a few counts of this clonotype. J is TRBJ1-3 and V is TRBV7-8; 11 bases match TRBD1. Germline V gives CDR1 SGHVS, CDR2 FQNEAQ. V dropped 3 bases and J dropped 0; count of bases not matched to a gene: 10. The CDR3 runs to 19 residues. Here the CDR3 reads CASSLLNRGQGGSGNTIYF. DNA for the CDR3: TGTGCCAGCAGCTTGCTAAACCGGGGACAGGGGGGCTCTGGAAACACCATATATTTT.

This clonotype was observed a handful of times. The chain carries TRBV19 and TRBJ1-2; D is ambiguous. The germline gives CDR1 LNHDA, CDR2 SQIVND (reference sequence). CDR3 length: 13 residues. V shed 9 bases and J shed 6 bases, with 17 bases lying between them. The DNA of the CDR3 is TGTGCCAGCTCGCCCCTGGTGCGGGATGGCTACACCTTC. Its protein is CASSPLVRDGYTF.

This chain connects TRBV4-3 to TRBJ2-5; TRBD1 matches at 9 bases. Trimming took 0 bases from V and 5 from J; bases not matched to a gene: 7. The CDR3 sequence is 16 residues long. Germline-derived CDR1 and CDR2 are LGHNA and YSLEER. CDR3 bases: TGCGCCAGCAGCCAAGATCTGGGACAGGGATTGGAGACCCAGTACTTC. This sequence encodes CASSQDLGQGLETQYF.

The chain employs TRBV27 and TRBJ1-2, with 8 bases fitting TRBD1. The CDR3 has 15 amino acids. Germline V gene lookup returns CDR1 MNHEY and CDR2 SMNVEV (reference sequence). The junction had 11 bases not matched to a gene; V was cut back by 5 bases and J by 6 bases. CDR3 protein: CASSPRTGLADGYTF. CDR3 in DNA: TGTGCCAGCAGTCCCCGGACAGGGTTAGCAGATGGCTACACCTTC.

This clonotype was picked up many times. As DNA, the CDR3 is TGCGCCAGCAGTCTCAGGGGTGGCGAGCAGTTCTTC. Translated: CASSLRGGEQFF. V is TRBV5-1 and J is TRBJ2-1; D may be TRBD1 (6 bases). CDR3 length equals 12 residues. V gave up 5 bases and J gave up 10 bases, with 13 bases separating them. Germline CDR1 reads SGHRS; CDR2 reads YFSETQ.

A few counts support this clonotype. The rearrangement links TRBV4-1 to TRBJ2-3; a possible D gene is TRBD2 (6 bases). This CDR3 comprises 13 residues. The ends were cut back, 7 bases at V and 2 bases at J, with 10 bases in the middle. CDR1 and CDR2 from the germline V gene are MGHRA and YSYEKL. CDR3 coding DNA: TGCGCCAGCACCGGCGGGGTCACAGATACGCAGTATTTT. Translated: CASTGGVTDTQYF.

This clonotype occurred many times. The rearrangement links TRBV10-3 to TRBJ2-3; D might be TRBD1 or TRBD2, each matching 5 bases. Trimming pared 2 bases from V and 2 bases from J, leaving 11 bases between. The CDR3 runs to 15 residues. In germline, CDR1 is ENHRY, CDR2 SYGVKD. The CDR3: CAISEAPGPTDTQYF. The CDR3 bases are TGTGCCATCAGTGAGGCGCCGGGACCCACAGATACGCAGTATTTT.

This rearrangement joins TRBV7-6 to TRBJ2-1; no definite D call. Trimming left V 1 base short and J 4 bases short, with 17 bases between. The CDR3 spans 17 residues. The germline CDR1 and CDR2 sequences are SGHVS and FNYEAQ. The CDR3 DNA follows: TGTGCCAGCAGCTTAGGGAGAGACCTGCCCGCGTACAATGAGCAGTTCTTC. As protein: CASSLGRDLPAYNEQFF.

The rearrangement uses TRBV7-8 and TRBJ2-3, with D unresolved. The CDR3 extends over 14 amino acids. Looked up from germline, CDR1 is SGHVS and CDR2 is FQNEAQ. The V gene lost 4 bases and the J gene lost 2 bases, with 10 bases spanning the gap. The CDR3 bases are TGTGCCAGCAGCTCAAAAAAATACACAGATACGCAGTATTTT. The encoded protein is CASSSKKYTDTQYF.

This clonotype was recorded at least ten times. J is TRBJ2-7 and V is TRBV12-3 or TRBV12-4, with 8 bases aligning to TRBD2. The CDR3 is made up of 14 amino acids. V shed 7 bases, J shed 2 bases, and the junction held 7 bases outside the gene matches. The CDR3 loop reads CASTSGGTAYEQYF. CDR3 nucleotide sequence: TGTGCCAGCACCTCGGGGGGGACCGCCTACGAGCAGTACTTC.

This clonotype was seen a few times. The rearrangement joins TRBV4-2 to TRBJ2-1; 7 bases match TRBD2. CDR3 length: 16 residues. The germline CDR1 and CDR2 sequences are LGHNA and YNFKEQ. The V and J ends lost 0 bases and 3 bases, in that order; junction bases with no gene match: 5. For the CDR3, the DNA is TGTGCCAGCAGCCAAGAGGCGGGAGAACTCTACAATGAGCAGTTCTTC. Translated, it gives CASSQEAGELYNEQFF.

The chain links TRBV7-2 to TRBJ2-7, with a possible D match to TRBD2 (5 bases). The CDR3 is made up of 14 amino acids. The V end lost 5 bases, the J end lost 3 bases, and 14 bases lay between the germline ends. Germline loops: CDR1 SGHTA, CDR2 FQGNSA. The DNA of the CDR3 is TGTGCCAGCAGCCCGAGGGCGCACCGCTACGAGCAGTACTTC. Its translation is CASSPRAHRYEQYF.

CDR3 region: CASSLGASGLYEQYF. The DNA of the CDR3 is TGTGCCAGCAGTTTAGGCGCTAGCGGGCTGTACGAGCAGTACTTC. The V gene is TRBV27, the J gene TRBJ2-7; 8 bases match TRBD2. V was clipped by 2 bases and J by 4 bases; unmatched bases: 7. Germline V CDR1 and CDR2: MNHEY, SMNVEV (reference sequence). The CDR3 has 15 residues.

This clonotype was counted between two and nine times. The rearrangement links TRBV30 to TRBJ1-1; tentative D call: TRBD1 (6 bases). V was shortened by 5 bases and J by 0 bases, with 16 bases between the two germline ends. This CDR3 has 15 amino acids. From germline, CDR1 is GTSNPN and CDR2 SVGIG (reference sequence). Written as DNA, the CDR3 is TGTGCCTGGTTCCCTTACAGGGTAATGAACACTGAAGCTTTCTTT. Protein: CAWFPYRVMNTEAFF.

In its sample, this clonotype was seen many times. V gene TRBV5-1 combines with J gene TRBJ2-7; D is ambiguous. Per the germline V gene, CDR1 is SGHRS and CDR2 is YFSETQ. V lost 0 bases and J lost 1, with 8 bases in between. This CDR3 is 14 amino acids long. DNA for the CDR3: TGCGCCAGCAGCTTGGGGACGGATTCCTACGAGCAGTACTTC. Translating gives CASSLGTDSYEQYF.

This clonotype was seen many times. The genes are TRBV6-1 and TRBJ2-7; 9 bases match TRBD2. Trimming took 3 bases from V and 0 from J; bases not matched to a gene: 3. The CDR3 sequence is 15 residues long. Germline CDR1 reads MNHNS; CDR2 reads SASEGT. The DNA of the CDR3 is TGTGCCAGCAGTGAGCTAGCGGGATTCTCCTACGAGCAGTACTTC. This sequence encodes CASSELAGFSYEQYF.

This clonotype was observed once. The CDR3 nucleotides are TGCACCAGCAGCCCTGACCTGGGACTAGCAAAAGAGACCCAGTACTTC. Translating it yields CTSSPDLGLAKETQYF. This chain connects TRBV1 to TRBJ2-5; the D call of TRBD2 is as the table states it, not checked on the DNA. TRBV1 is assigned pseudogene status. This CDR3 region has 16 residues.

This sequence joins TRBV24-1 and TRBJ2-2; 8 bases match TRBD2. The CDR3 has 17 residues. The junction had 6 bases not matched to a gene; V was cut back by 3 bases and J by 1 base. Germline V gives CDR1 KGHDR, CDR2 SFDVKD. CDR3 coding DNA: TGTGCCACCAGTGATCTGGGAGCGGGAGTGAACACCGGGGAGCTGTTTTTT. Its protein is CATSDLGAGVNTGELFF.

This clonotype was seen a handful of times. The V and J genes are TRBV28 and TRBJ2-7; D gene unclear. CDR3 size: 13 residues. Trimming took 4 bases from V and 3 from J, leaving 10 bases between them. Germline CDR1 is MDHEN and CDR2 is SYDVKM. The CDR3 bases are TGTGCCAGCAGTTGGCCCATGCGCTACGAGCAGTACTTC. This sequence encodes CASSWPMRYEQYF.

The sample holds a few counts of this clonotype. This chain links TRBV20-1 with TRBJ1-1; D gene unclear. The CDR3 runs 15 residues. The germline CDR1 and CDR2 sequences are DFQATT and SNEGSKA (reference sequence). Trimming left V 0 bases short and J 1 base short, with 12 bases between. The CDR3, as DNA: TGCAGTGCTAGAGATCTTAGGACGGCGAACACTGAAGCTTTCTTT. Protein: CSARDLRTANTEAFF.

The V and J genes are TRBV28 and TRBJ2-3, with 8 bases lining up with TRBD1. The CDR3 extends over 14 amino acids. Per germline, CDR1 MDHEN and CDR2 SYDVKM. V trimming: 5 bases; J trimming: 3 bases; junction bases outside the gene matches: 4. The CDR3 spells CASSRQGRTDTQYF. In DNA, the CDR3 is TGTGCCAGCAGTCGACAGGGGAGGACAGATACGCAGTATTTT.

V gene TRBV2 combines with J gene TRBJ2-7; 7 bases align to TRBD2. Trimming at V came to 4 bases and at J to 7 bases, leaving 13 bases not matched to a gene. Germline V gene lookup returns CDR1 SNHLY and CDR2 FYNNEI. This CDR3 contains 15 residues. The chain's CDR3 is CASSGWKRDLWEQYF. As DNA, the CDR3 is TGTGCCAGCAGTGGGTGGAAGCGGGACCTGTGGGAGCAGTACTTC. The variable domain in full, with the rest retrieved from reference TRBV2 and TRBJ2-7, is EPEVTQTPSHQVTQMGQEVILRCVPISNHLYFYWYRQILGQKVEFLVSFYNNEISEKSEIFDDQFSVERPDGSNFTLKIRSTKLEDSAMYFCASSGWKRDLWEQYFGPGTRLTVT.

This clonotype was counted between two and nine times. This sequence joins TRBV4-3 and TRBJ2-2; possible D gene TRBD2, 6 bases. The CDR3 has 16 residues. Germline V CDR1 and CDR2: LGHNA, YSLEER. Trimming took 0 bases from V and 5 from J, leaving 13 bases between them. The chain's CDR3 is CASSQERGGGTGELFF. Here the CDR3 DNA reads TGCGCCAGCAGCCAAGAGAGGGGAGGAGGTACCGGGGAGCTGTTTTTT.

J is TRBJ2-1 and V is TRBV7-9; the D gene is possibly TRBD1 (6 bases). Germline V gives CDR1 SEHNR, CDR2 FQNEAQ (reference sequence). There are 14 residues in the CDR3. The V end lost 3 bases, the J end lost 6 bases, and 12 bases lay between the germline ends. The CDR3 region has the DNA TGTGCCAGCAGCTTCGGTAGGGGGAGCAATGAGCAGTTCTTC. Translating gives CASSFGRGSNEQFF.

The V and J genes are TRBV7-2 and TRBJ2-1; no clear D. V was cut by 2 bases and J by 9 bases, with 8 bases left in between. Germline V gives CDR1 SGHTA, CDR2 FQGNSA. CDR3 size: 12 residues. In DNA, the CDR3 is TGTGCCAGCAGCTTATCTTGGCTTGAGCAGTTCTTC. Residues: CASSLSWLEQFF.

This clonotype was seen more than once but under ten times. V gene TRBV29-1 combines with J gene TRBJ1-2, with 7 bases that match TRBD1. CDR3 length: 14 amino acids. The germline CDR1 and CDR2 sequences are SQVTM and ANQGSEA. V dropped 3 bases and J dropped 5; count of bases not matched to a gene: 9. CDR3 sequence reads: CSVEMDRFGYGYTF. For the CDR3, the DNA is TGCAGCGTTGAGATGGACAGGTTTGGGTATGGCTACACCTTC.